The rows below give T cell receptor beta chains drawn from one sample of a study of T cells in Graves' hyperthyroidism and ophthalmopathy. TCRdb fed the multiplex PCR reads into MiXCR, producing one record per CDR3 protein. The sample has fewer than 650,000 distinct CDR3 sequences; approximately 15% are singletons. Specimen: blood. Receptor source: a young woman with Graves' hyperthyroidism that later progressed to Graves' ophthalmopathy. The conserved cysteine and the conserved F or W are not part of the CDR3 here. The order of the fields is D gene, J gene, V gene, CDR3 protein. D genes are given only for firm matches.

D gene: .
J gene: TRBJ2-1
V gene: TRBV4-1
CDR3 protein: ASSQPPEYNEQF

D gene: .
J gene: TRBJ2-5
V gene: TRBV5-1
CDR3 protein: ASSLGIDSPQETQY

D gene: .
J gene: TRBJ2-3
V gene: TRBV20-1
CDR3 protein: SAGTGSTDTQY

D gene: .
J gene: TRBJ2-7
V gene: TRBV6-2/TRBV6-3
CDR3 protein: ASSYNLGRGYEQY

D gene: .
J gene: TRBJ1-4
V gene: TRBV2
CDR3 protein: ASSDLRKGFNEKLF

D gene: .
J gene: TRBJ1-5
V gene: TRBV4-1
CDR3 protein: ASSQVKPGDQPQH

D gene: TRBD2
J gene: TRBJ2-1
V gene: TRBV14
CDR3 protein: ASSPPSGLVFNEQL

D gene: .
J gene: TRBJ1-2
V gene: TRBV5-1
CDR3 protein: ASSSGGMGDYT

D gene: .
J gene: TRBJ2-3
V gene: TRBV20-1
CDR3 protein: SATPYGLSTDTQY

D gene: .
J gene: TRBJ1-1
V gene: TRBV4-1
CDR3 protein: ASSQDPVTMNTEAF

D gene: .
J gene: TRBJ1-5
V gene: TRBV20-1
CDR3 protein: SAVDPAGRPQH

D gene: TRBD1
J gene: TRBJ2-5
V gene: TRBV12-3/TRBV12-4
CDR3 protein: ASSTGTGRQETQY

D gene: .
J gene: TRBJ2-1
V gene: TRBV25-1
CDR3 protein: ASSDPDNRRSYNEQF

D gene: TRBD1
J gene: TRBJ2-1
V gene: TRBV6-1
CDR3 protein: ASSPRDRGNEQF

D gene: .
J gene: TRBJ2-2
V gene: TRBV2
CDR3 protein: ASSDPGRNTGELF

D gene: TRBD2
J gene: TRBJ2-5
V gene: TRBV2
CDR3 protein: ASSEGLADPRAETQY

D gene: .
J gene: TRBJ1-1
V gene: TRBV11-3
CDR3 protein: ASTLGVGNTEAF

D gene: .
J gene: TRBJ1-2
V gene: TRBV19
CDR3 protein: ASSMNGYT

D gene: .
J gene: TRBJ2-7
V gene: TRBV7-8
CDR3 protein: ASSLEGATYEQY

D gene: .
J gene: TRBJ2-1
V gene: TRBV9
CDR3 protein: ASSETGQFIYEQF